Listed here are 3 T cell receptor beta chains from one sample, sequenced in a study of beta chain features in type 1 diabetes. The authors reverse transcribed all of the isolated RNA, so sequencing captured expressed TCRB transcripts. The protocol was immunoSEQ multiplex PCR, while the TCRdb copy is restricted to in-frame clones and leaves out a portion. The table has hundreds of thousands of clones, over 9.5% seen once. Material: naive CD4+ T cells from blood. The origin of the receptors is a woman in her late teens or twenties in good health.

This clone was seen a few times. The rearrangement uses TRBV6-6 and TRBJ1-3, with unresolved D. The CDR3 is 15 residues long. V shed 2 bases and J shed 6 bases, with 14 bases lying between them. Germline-derived CDR1 and CDR2 are MNHNY and SVGAGI (reference sequence). Here the CDR3 DNA reads TGTGCCAGCAGTTACAGTGCCCGCCTCGCAAACACCATATATTTT. Residues: CASSYSARLANTIYF.

V and J are TRBV14 and TRBJ1-2, with TRBD1 as a possible D gene (5 bases). Germline values: CDR1 SGHDN, CDR2 FVKESK. The CDR3 runs to 13 residues. Trimming pared 1 base from V and 4 bases from J, leaving 7 bases between. The CDR3 sequence is CASSQGQLYGYTF. CDR3 coding DNA: TGTGCCAGCAGCCAAGGACAGCTCTATGGCTACACCTTC.

Many counts were recorded for this clone. The V gene is TRBV29-1, the J gene TRBJ1-1; D gene unclear. V dropped 6 bases and J dropped 4 bases, with 15 bases sitting between them. CDR1 and CDR2 (germline): SQVTM, ANQGSEA. There are 13 residues in the CDR3. As DNA, the CDR3 is TGCAGCGTCCCCGGACCCGTGGGCACTGAAGCTTTCTTT. This translates into CSVPGPVGTEAFF.